This section outlines one T cell receptor beta chain sequence together with its context. This clonotype was counted between two and nine times. Its antigen is currently not known. Qualities for individual bases were not recorded, and no much larger clone is one base off. TCR beta CDR3 regions were amplified from RNA transcripts for repertoire sequencing. A first-round RT-PCR used HTBI primers with the Qiagen OneStep RT-PCR kit, followed by a second-round multiplex PCR, size selection and purification. The libraries underwent paired-end sequencing with 100 bp reads on an Illumina HiSeq2000. Concerning the study's data processing: SOAPnuke was used to process the reads, throwing out any read that had adapters, had uncalled bases, had a mean Phred below 15, or lacked an exact constant-primer or identifier match. COPE v1.2.5 was used to merge the high-quality paired reads. Each unique nucleotide sequence was treated as a clonotype, and MiTCR v1.1 was used to align the clonotypes to the IMGT TRB V, D and J references. Analysis was restricted to V-J combinations with a frequency above 0.0001, which covered 98% to 99.2% of repertoires. For each V-J combination, a TCR clonal expansion and chaos score was defined as the ratio of F50 clonal expansion to chaos observed in the TCRdist matrix. Features were reduced by Welch's t-statistics and random forest to around 13 V-J combinations, which fed a naive Bayes classifier. The similarity between thyroid and blood repertoires was quantified using the Morisita-Horn index. The public reads were run again by TCRdb, first through fastp at Q25 and then through MiXCR, and only productive beta chains were kept. When rows share a CDR3 protein, they turn into one entry using the most common DNA and genes. These V and J calls derive from TCRdb rather than the authors' analysis. The sample table shows 680,000 or so distinct CDR3 sequences, and about 20% are seen once. Of the sample, approximately 6.5% falls within the top ten clones.

This sample was taken from a study of Graves' ophthalmopathy and Graves' hyperthyroidism listed by TCRdb under 2018. In the study overall: Peripheral blood was collected at initial diagnosis, before any treatment. In six hyperthyroidism patients, the T-cell repertoire of thyroid tissue was compared with the T-cell repertoire of blood. The independent validation cohort included 18 to 20 hyperthyroidism patients plus 17 patients who later progressed from hyperthyroidism to ophthalmopathy. In total, some 140 blood samples were TCR-sequenced: some 40 ophthalmopathy, some 75 hyperthyroidism and roughly 17 hyperthyroidism-to-ophthalmopathy patients. To explore V-J signatures that distinguish ophthalmopathy from hyperthyroidism, a discovery set of about a hundred patients was enrolled, made up of 40 to 45 with ophthalmopathy and some 56 with stable hyperthyroidism. For training and testing, the 100 or so patients in the discovery cohort were randomly divided in a 7:3 ratio. TCR beta repertoire signatures were used to distinguish Graves' ophthalmopathy from Graves' hyperthyroidism and to predict progression to ophthalmopathy. Following sample collection, hyperthyroidism patients were given methimazole at a starting dose of 30 mg daily, and ophthalmopathy patients were given high-dose intravenous methylprednisolone. The research as a whole found: Sample size was not statistically predetermined, and group allocation was not concealed from the investigators. In cross-validation, the 13-signature model distinguished ophthalmopathy from stable hyperthyroidism with approximately 90% sensitivity and about 84% specificity, and in the test set the corresponding values were approximately 80% and 68%. In validation, the model predicted ophthalmopathy progression with about 70% sensitivity and approximately 72% specificity; about a dozen predicted patients were CT-confirmed with GO in a median of approximately 6.2 months. Most of the expanded thyroid clonotypes with a frequency above 0.001 were also detected in blood, and it was suggested that the thyroid immune response may be reflected by blood repertoires.

Per the germline V gene (reference sequence), DFQATT is the CDR1 and SNEGSKA is the CDR2. From its cysteine to its phenylalanine, the CDR3 spans 16 amino acids. The read is trimmed to its CDR3 DNA, 48 bases read in frame from base 1. Ends trimmed: V by 0 bases, J by 3 bases; bases unmatched to a gene: 10. Hyperthyroidism was considered stable if no progression to ophthalmopathy occurred within 18 months of follow-up. Patients with hyperthyroidism were aged 18 to 65 years, had been newly diagnosed, and had a disease duration of less than 2 months. Patients with other autoimmune diseases, uncontrolled infections, pregnancy or lactation were excluded from the study. Clinical symptoms, serum thyroxine, TRAb, thyroid ultrasound and orbital computed tomography formed the basis of the diagnosis. Ficoll-Paque density gradient centrifugation was used to isolate PBMCs from 8 to 10 ml of fresh peripheral blood. Trizol reagent was used to extract the total RNA, and its quality was then checked on an Agilent 2100 Bioanalyzer.

Material for sequencing was peripheral blood. The sequence came from a woman aged 18-30 years with stable Graves' hyperthyroidism. Some clones in this sample may be carry-over from other donors' samples. Donor details come from another sample of the same person, matched by shared clones. Here the chain combines TRBV20-1 and TRBJ2-7, with 8 junctional bases fitting TRBD2. The sequenced DNA: TGCAGTGCTAGAGAGGGCCCCGGGGGGGGCCGCTACGAGCAGTACTTC. This is translated as CSAREGPGGGRYEQYF.